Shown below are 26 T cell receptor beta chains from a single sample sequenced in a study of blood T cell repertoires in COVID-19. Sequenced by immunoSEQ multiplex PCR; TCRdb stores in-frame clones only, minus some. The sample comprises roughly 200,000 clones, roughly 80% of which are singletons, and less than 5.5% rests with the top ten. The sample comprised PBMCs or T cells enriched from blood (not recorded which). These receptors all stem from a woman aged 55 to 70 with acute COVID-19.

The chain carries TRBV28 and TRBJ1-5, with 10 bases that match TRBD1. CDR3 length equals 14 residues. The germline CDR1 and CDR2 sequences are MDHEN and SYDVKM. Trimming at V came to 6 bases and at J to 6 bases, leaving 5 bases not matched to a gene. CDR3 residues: CASRTGGGVQPQHF. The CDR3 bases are TGTGCCAGCAGGACAGGGGGCGGGGTTCAGCCCCAGCATTTT. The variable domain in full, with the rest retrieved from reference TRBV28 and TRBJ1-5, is DVKVTQSSRYLVKRTGEKVFLECVQDMDHENMFWYRQDPGLGLRLIYFSYDVKMKEKGDIPEGYSVSREKKERFSLILESASTNQTSMYLCASRTGGGVQPQHFGDGTRLSIL.

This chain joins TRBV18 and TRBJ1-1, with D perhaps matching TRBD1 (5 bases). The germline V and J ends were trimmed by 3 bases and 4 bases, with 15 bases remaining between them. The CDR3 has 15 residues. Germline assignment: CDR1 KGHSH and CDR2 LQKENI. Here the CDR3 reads CASSPAGGTGTEAFF. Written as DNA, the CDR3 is TGTGCCAGCTCACCCGCCGGAGGGACGGGCACTGAAGCTTTCTTT. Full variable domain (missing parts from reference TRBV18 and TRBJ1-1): NAGVMQNPRHLVRRRGQEARLRCSPMKGHSHVYWYRQLPEEGLKFMVYLQKENIIDESGMPKERFSAEFPKEGPSILRIQQVVRGDSAAYFCASSPAGGTGTEAFFGQGTRLTVV.

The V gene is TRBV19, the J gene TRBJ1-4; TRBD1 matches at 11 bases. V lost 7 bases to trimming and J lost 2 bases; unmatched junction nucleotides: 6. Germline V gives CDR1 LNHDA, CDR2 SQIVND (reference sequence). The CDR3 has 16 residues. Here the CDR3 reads CASTQDRGPTNEKLFF. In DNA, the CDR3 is TGTGCCAGTACCCAGGACAGGGGGCCGACTAATGAAAAACTGTTTTTT.

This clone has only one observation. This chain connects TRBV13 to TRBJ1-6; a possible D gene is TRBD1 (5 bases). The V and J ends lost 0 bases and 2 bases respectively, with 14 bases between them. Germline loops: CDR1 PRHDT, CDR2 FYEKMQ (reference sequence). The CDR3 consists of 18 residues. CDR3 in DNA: TGTGCCAGCAGCTTAGGCGACAGCCAATTACCCTATAATTCACCCCTCCACTTT. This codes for CASSLGDSQLPYNSPLHF.

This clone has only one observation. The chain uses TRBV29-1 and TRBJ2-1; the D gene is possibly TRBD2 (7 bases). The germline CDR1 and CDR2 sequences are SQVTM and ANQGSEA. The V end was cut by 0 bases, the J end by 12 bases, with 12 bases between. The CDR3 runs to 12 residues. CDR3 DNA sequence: TGCAGCGTTGAAGACCGGGGGGCCGGGCAGTTCTTC. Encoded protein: CSVEDRGAGQFF.

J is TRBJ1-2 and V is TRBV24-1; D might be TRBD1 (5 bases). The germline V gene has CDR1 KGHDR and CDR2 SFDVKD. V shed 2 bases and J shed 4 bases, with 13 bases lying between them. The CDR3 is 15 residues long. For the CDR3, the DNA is TGTGCCACCAGTGATTCGGGGGGTCCGCGCTATGGCTACACCTTC. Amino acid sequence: CATSDSGGPRYGYTF.

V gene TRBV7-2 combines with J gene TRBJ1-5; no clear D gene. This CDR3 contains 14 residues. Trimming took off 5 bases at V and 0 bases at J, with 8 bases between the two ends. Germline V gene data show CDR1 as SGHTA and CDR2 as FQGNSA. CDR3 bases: TGTGCCAGCAGCCCCCAGTATAGCAATCAGCCCCAGCATTTT. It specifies CASSPQYSNQPQHF.

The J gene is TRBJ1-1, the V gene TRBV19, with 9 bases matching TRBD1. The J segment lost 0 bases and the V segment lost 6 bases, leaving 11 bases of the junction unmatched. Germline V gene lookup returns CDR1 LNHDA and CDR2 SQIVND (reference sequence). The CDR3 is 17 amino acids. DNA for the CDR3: TGTGCCAGTAGGCCGGGACAGGGAAGCGGAATGAACACTGAAGCTTTCTTT. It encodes CASRPGQGSGMNTEAFF.

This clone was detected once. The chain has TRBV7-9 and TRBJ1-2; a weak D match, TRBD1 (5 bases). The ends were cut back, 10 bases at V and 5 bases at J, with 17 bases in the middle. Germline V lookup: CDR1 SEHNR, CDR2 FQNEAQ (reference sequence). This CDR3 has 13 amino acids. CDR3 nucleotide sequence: TGTGCCACCCAGAAGGGGCCAGGTTATGGCTACACCTTC. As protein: CATQKGPGYGYTF.

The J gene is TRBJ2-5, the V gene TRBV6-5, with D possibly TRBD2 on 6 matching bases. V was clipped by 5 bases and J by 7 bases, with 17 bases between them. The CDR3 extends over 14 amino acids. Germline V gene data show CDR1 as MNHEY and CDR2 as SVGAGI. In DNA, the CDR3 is TGTGCCAGCAGTCCCCCCGGGTCCGGGGGGACCCAGTACTTC. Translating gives CASSPPGSGGTQYF.

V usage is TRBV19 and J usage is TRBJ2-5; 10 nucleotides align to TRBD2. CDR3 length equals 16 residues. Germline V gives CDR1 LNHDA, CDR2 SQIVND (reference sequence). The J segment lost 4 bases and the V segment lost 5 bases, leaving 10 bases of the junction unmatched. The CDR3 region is CASSSLAGDGVETQYF. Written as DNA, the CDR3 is TGTGCCAGTAGTTCCCTAGCGGGAGACGGGGTAGAGACCCAGTACTTC.

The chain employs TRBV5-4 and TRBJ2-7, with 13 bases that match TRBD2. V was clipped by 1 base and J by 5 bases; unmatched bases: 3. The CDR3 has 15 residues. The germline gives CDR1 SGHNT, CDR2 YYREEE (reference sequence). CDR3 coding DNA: TGTGCCAGCAGCTTGACGACTAGCGGGGGGAACGAGCAGTACTTC. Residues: CASSLTTSGGNEQYF.

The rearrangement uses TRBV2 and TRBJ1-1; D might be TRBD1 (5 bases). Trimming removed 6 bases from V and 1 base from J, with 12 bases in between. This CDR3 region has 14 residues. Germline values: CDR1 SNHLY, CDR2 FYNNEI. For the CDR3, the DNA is TGTGCCAGCAGCGGGACTGCCAAGAACACTGAAGCTTTCTTT. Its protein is CASSGTAKNTEAFF.

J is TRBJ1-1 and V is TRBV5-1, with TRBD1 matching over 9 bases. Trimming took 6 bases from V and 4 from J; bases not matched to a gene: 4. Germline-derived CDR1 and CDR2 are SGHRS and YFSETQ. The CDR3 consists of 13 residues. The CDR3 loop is CASIQGAGTEAFF. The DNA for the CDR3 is TGCGCCAGCATACAGGGGGCTGGCACTGAAGCTTTCTTT.

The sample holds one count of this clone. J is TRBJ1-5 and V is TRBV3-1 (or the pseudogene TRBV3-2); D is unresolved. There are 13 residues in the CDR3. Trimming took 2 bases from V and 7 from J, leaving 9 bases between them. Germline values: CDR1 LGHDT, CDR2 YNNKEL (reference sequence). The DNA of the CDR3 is TGTGCCAGCAGCCAAAGCGCAGACCAGCCCCAGCATTTT. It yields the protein CASSQSADQPQHF.

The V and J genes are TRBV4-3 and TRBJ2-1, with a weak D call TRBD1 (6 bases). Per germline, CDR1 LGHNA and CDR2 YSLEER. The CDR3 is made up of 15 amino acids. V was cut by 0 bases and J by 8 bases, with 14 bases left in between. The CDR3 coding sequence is TGCGCCAGCAGCCAAGATCCCACAGGGCGGGATGAGCAGTTCTTC. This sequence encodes CASSQDPTGRDEQFF.

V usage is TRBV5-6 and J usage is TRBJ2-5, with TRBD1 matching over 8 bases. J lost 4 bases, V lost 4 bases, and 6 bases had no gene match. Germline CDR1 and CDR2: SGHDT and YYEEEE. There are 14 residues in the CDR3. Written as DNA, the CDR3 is TGTGCCAGCAGCAGAGGGACAGGCGGAGAGACCCAGTACTTC. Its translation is CASSRGTGGETQYF.

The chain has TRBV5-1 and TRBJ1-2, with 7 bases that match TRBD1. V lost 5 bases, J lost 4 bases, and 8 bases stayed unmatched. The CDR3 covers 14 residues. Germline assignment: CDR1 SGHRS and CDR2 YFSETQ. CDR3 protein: CASSPGQTFYGYTF. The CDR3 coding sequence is TGCGCCAGCAGTCCGGGACAGACTTTCTATGGCTACACCTTC.

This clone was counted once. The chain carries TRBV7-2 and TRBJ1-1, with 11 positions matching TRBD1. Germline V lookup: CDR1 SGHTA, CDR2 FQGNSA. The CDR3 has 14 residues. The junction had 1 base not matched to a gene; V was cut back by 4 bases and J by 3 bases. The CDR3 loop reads CASSWGQGDTEAFF. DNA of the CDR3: TGTGCCAGCAGCTGGGGACAGGGGGACACTGAAGCTTTCTTT.

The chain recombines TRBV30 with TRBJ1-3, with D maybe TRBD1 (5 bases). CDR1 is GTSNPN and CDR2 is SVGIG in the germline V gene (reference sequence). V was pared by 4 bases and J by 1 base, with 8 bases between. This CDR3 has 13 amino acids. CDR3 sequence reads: CAWTEGSGNTIYF. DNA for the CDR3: TGTGCCTGGACGGAGGGGTCTGGAAACACCATATATTTT.

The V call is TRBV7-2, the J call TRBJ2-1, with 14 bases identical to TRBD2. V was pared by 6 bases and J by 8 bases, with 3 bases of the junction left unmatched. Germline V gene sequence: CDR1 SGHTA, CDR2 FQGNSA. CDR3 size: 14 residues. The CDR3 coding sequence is TGTGCCAGCAGTCGACTAGCGGGAGGGGATGAGCAGTTCTTC. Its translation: CASSRLAGGDEQFF. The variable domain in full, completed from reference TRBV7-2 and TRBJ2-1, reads GAGVSQSPSNKVTEKGKDVELRCDPISGHTALYWYRQSLGQGLEFLIYFQGNSAPDKSGLPSDRFSAERTGGSVSTLTIQRTQQEDSAVYLCASSRLAGGDEQFFGPGTRLTVL.

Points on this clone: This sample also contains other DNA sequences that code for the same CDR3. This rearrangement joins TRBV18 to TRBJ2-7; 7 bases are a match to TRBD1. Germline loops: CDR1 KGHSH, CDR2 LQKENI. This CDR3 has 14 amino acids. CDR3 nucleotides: TGTGCCAGCTCCCCACGACAGGGAACCTACGAGCAGTACGTC. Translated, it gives CASSPRQGTYEQYV.

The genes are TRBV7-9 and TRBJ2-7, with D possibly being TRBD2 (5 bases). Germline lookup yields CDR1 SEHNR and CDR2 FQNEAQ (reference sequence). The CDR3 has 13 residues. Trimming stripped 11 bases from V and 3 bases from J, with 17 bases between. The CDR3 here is CAGRRLGSYEQYF. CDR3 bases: TGTGCCGGCCGGAGGCTAGGTAGCTACGAGCAGTACTTC. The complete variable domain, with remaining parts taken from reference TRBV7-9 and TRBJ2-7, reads DTGVSQNPRHKITKRGQNVTFRCDPISEHNRLYWYRQTLGQGPEFLTYFQNEAQLEKSRLLSDRFSAERPKGSFSTLEIQRTEQGDSAMYLCAGRRLGSYEQYFGPGTRLTVT.

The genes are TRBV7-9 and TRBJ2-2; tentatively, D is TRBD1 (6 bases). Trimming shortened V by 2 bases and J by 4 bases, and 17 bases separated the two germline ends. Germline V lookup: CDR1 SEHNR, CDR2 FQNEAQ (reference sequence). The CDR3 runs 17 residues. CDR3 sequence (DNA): TGTGCCAGCAGCTTACCCGACAGGACTGGGTCCACCGGGGAGCTGTTTTTT. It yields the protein CASSLPDRTGSTGELFF. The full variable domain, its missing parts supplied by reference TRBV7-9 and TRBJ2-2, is DTGVSQNPRHKITKRGQNVTFRCDPISEHNRLYWYRQTLGQGPEFLTYFQNEAQLEKSRLLSDRFSAERPKGSFSTLEIQRTEQGDSAMYLCASSLPDRTGSTGELFFGEGSRLTVL.

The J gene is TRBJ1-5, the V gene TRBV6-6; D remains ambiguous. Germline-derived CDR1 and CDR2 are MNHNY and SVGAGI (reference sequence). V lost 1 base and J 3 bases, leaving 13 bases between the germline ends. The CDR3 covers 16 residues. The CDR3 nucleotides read TGTGCCAGCAGTTACTTCGGGAGCGGAGTCAATCAGCCCCAGCATTTT. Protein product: CASSYFGSGVNQPQHF.

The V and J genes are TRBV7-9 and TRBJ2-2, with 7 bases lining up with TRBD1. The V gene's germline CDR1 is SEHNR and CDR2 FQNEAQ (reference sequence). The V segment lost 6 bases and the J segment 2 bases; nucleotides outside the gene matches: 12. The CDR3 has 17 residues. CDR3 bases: TGTGCCAGCAGGACACAGGGGATGGGCCTCAACACCGGGGAGCTGTTTTTT. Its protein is CASRTQGMGLNTGELFF.